These T cell receptor beta chains were read from a single sample in a study of cytomegalovirus exposure and HLA in healthy donors. Measured with immunoSEQ multiplex PCR; TCRdb has only the in-frame clones, and not every one. Altogether 95,000 to 110,000 clones are present, roughly three quarters being singletons, with the ten largest covering roughly 3.9%. The sequenced sample was PBMCs. The receptors stem from a man between 45 and 60 years old in good health and CMV-seropositive. Each CDR3 is given with its conserved first and last residue. The D gene is left open where the match is weak. Not all rows give a size; the values are once, few, many and, for expanded clones, a class.

clone_size j_call d_call v_call cdr3_aa cdr3_nt
- TRBJ1-5 - TRBV13 CASSLVRVNQPQHF TGTGCCAGCAGCTTAGTGAGGGTAAACCAGCCCCAGCATTTT
- TRBJ2-7 TRBD2 TRBV11-2 CASSLDRAGAAYEQYF TGTGCCAGCAGCTTAGATCGAGCGGGAGCAGCCTACGAGCAGTACTTC
- TRBJ2-1 TRBD2 TRBV7-9 CASRTSGRAEGEQFF TGTGCCAGCAGGACAAGCGGGAGGGCCGAGGGTGAGCAGTTCTTC
few TRBJ1-2 - TRBV5-4 CASSSPTGYGYTF TGTGCCAGCAGCTCCCCTACCGGCTATGGCTACACCTTC
once TRBJ2-2 - TRBV7-8 CASSLALLEPGELFF TGTGCCAGCAGCTTAGCGCTCCTAGAACCCGGGGAGCTGTTTTTT
once TRBJ2-5 TRBD2 TRBV7-9 CASSLPAGGQETQYF TGTGCCAGCAGCCTTCCAGCGGGGGGGCAAGAGACCCAGTACTTC
- TRBJ1-4 - TRBV7-2 CASSQGSSNEKLFF TGTGCCAGCAGCCAGGGGTCGTCTAATGAAAAACTGTTTTTT
- TRBJ1-3 - TRBV27 CASSSRSISGNTIYF TGTGCCAGCAGTTCGCGGTCAATCTCTGGAAACACCATATATTTT
- TRBJ1-5 - TRBV15 CATSGGGGGQPQHF TGTGCCACCAGCGGGGGCGGGGGGGGCCAGCCCCAGCATTTT
few TRBJ2-7 - TRBV15 CATSAVPSSYEQYF TGTGCCACCAGCGCAGTTCCTAGCTCCTACGAGCAGTACTTC
- TRBJ2-5 - TRBV5-1 CASSLVGEGETQYF TGCGCCAGCAGCTTGGTGGGAGAAGGAGAGACCCAGTACTTC
- TRBJ1-4 - TRBV5-1 CASSRGATNEKLFF TGCGCCAGCAGCCGGGGGGCAACTAATGAAAAACTGTTTTTT
- TRBJ2-1 - TRBV5-1 CASSLEGGLYNEQFF TGCGCCAGCAGCTTGGAGGGCGGGCTCTACAATGAGCAGTTCTTC
- TRBJ2-1 - TRBV28 CASRPLRSGKEDEQFF TGTGCCAGCAGGCCGTTGAGGTCAGGGAAAGAAGATGAGCAGTTCTTC
- TRBJ2-2 TRBD2 TRBV28 CASSVFYGTSGQPGELFF TGTGCCAGCAGTGTTTTCTACGGGACTAGCGGCCAACCAGGGGAGCTGTTTTTT
- TRBJ2-1 TRBD2 TRBV29-1 CSVEPSGRAYNEQFF TGCAGCGTTGAACCTAGCGGGAGGGCCTACAATGAGCAGTTCTTC
few TRBJ2-7 TRBD1 TRBV27 CASSVRRDSYYEQYF TGTGCCAGCAGTGTACGCCGGGACAGCTACTACGAGCAGTACTTC
- TRBJ2-1 TRBD1 TRBV27 CASSPARTGSSYNEQFF TGTGCCAGCAGTCCCGCCCGGACAGGCAGCTCCTACAATGAGCAGTTCTTC
- TRBJ2-1 TRBD1 TRBV6-1 CASRLEGQGANEQFF TGTGCCAGCAGACTTGAGGGGCAGGGGGCGAATGAGCAGTTCTTC
- TRBJ2-5 - TRBV11-2 CASSPSGTQYF TGTGCCAGCAGCCCTTCCGGGACCCAGTACTTC
- TRBJ2-1 TRBD1 TRBV30 CAWSGSRDRAYNEQFF TGTGCCTGGAGTGGGTCGCGGGACAGGGCCTACAATGAGCAGTTCTTC
- TRBJ2-5 TRBD1 TRBV19 CASSRGQGGKETQYF TGTGCCAGTAGCCGTGGACAGGGCGGGAAGGAGACCCAGTACTTC
- TRBJ1-5 - TRBV30 CAWSLGTPGVGQPQHF TGTGCCTGGAGTCTCGGTACCCCCGGAGTCGGTCAGCCCCAGCATTTT
- TRBJ2-4 - TRBV7-9 CASSLSDSIQYF TGTGCCAGCAGCTTAAGTGACAGTATTCAGTACTTC
- TRBJ1-1 TRBD1 TRBV19 CASSSRPSRGREAFF TGTGCCAGTAGTAGTAGACCCTCCAGGGGGCGAGAAGCTTTCTTT
once TRBJ2-7 TRBD1 TRBV5-4 CASSPNTGVGYEQYF TGTGCCAGCAGCCCAAACACAGGGGTTGGGTACGAGCAGTACTTC
few TRBJ2-2 TRBD1 TRBV6-4 CASSGGGQGDTGELFF TGTGCCAGCAGCGGCGGGGGACAGGGGGACACCGGGGAGCTGTTTTTT
- TRBJ2-7 - TRBV7-9 CASSQRDTPYEQYF TGTGCCAGCAGCCAACGGGACACCCCCTACGAGCAGTACTTC
- TRBJ2-2 - TRBV7-9 CASTPPSLQSNTGELFF TGTGCCAGCACCCCCCCCTCCCTTCAGTCCAACACCGGGGAGCTGTTTTTT
- TRBJ2-1 TRBD2 TRBV27 CASRTSGRGGDVF TGTGCCAGCAGAACTAGCGGGAGGGGTGGTGATGTCTTC
- TRBJ2-3 TRBD2 TRBV27 CASLAGDLGTDTQYF TGTGCCAGCCTAGCGGGAGATTTGGGGACAGATACGCAGTATTTT
- TRBJ2-2 TRBD1 TRBV19 CASSMGTGVTGELFF TGTGCCAGTAGTATGGGGACAGGGGTCACCGGGGAGCTGTTTTTT
- TRBJ2-7 - TRBV28 CASSSEQSYEQYF TGTGCCAGCAGTTCTGAACAGTCCTACGAGCAGTACTTC
once TRBJ2-3 TRBD1 TRBV6-5 CATQGQADTQYF TGTGCCACCCAAGGACAGGCTGATACGCAGTATTTT
- TRBJ1-5 TRBD1 TRBV2 CASSEEQGDKPQHF TGTGCCAGCAGTGAAGAGCAGGGGGACAAGCCCCAGCATTTT
- TRBJ2-3 TRBD2 TRBV29-1 CSVEEMAGLAGVADTQYF TGCAGCGTTGAAGAGATGGCGGGTCTAGCGGGAGTGGCAGATACGCAGTATTTT
- TRBJ2-6 TRBD1 TRBV5-1 CASSWGQGWTQSSGANVLTF TGCGCCAGCAGCTGGGGACAGGGGTGGACTCAGAGCTCTGGGGCCAACGTCCTGACTTTC
- TRBJ2-5 - TRBV18 CASSPLTRVETQYF TGTGCCAGCTCACCTCTTACCCGGGTAGAGACCCAGTACTTC
- TRBJ2-7 - TRBV28 CASSLQGYEQYF TGTGCCAGCAGTTTGCAGGGGTACGAGCAGTACTTC
- TRBJ2-1 TRBD2 TRBV30 CAWSLGTSGRGPYNEQFF TGTGCCTGGAGTCTGGGGACTAGCGGGAGAGGGCCCTACAATGAGCAGTTCTTC
- TRBJ2-3 TRBD2 TRBV2 CASSEGLAGLSTDTQYF TGTGCCAGCAGTGAAGGACTAGCGGGATTGTCCACAGATACGCAGTATTTT
- TRBJ1-1 - TRBV2 CASSEGGVLTEAFF TGTGCCAGCAGTGAGGGGGGGGTTTTGACTGAAGCTTTCTTT
once TRBJ2-5 TRBD2 TRBV11-2 CASSLGPGGSGSGETQYF TGTGCCAGCAGCTTAGGCCCTGGGGGGAGCGGGAGTGGAGAGACCCAGTACTTC
- TRBJ2-4 TRBD1 TRBV27 CARSPGTESLAKNIQYF TGTGCCAGATCCCCCGGGACAGAGAGTCTAGCCAAAAACATTCAGTACTTC
few TRBJ2-7 TRBD2 TRBV23-1 CAGGTSGYEQYF TGCGCCGGGGGGACTAGCGGGTACGAGCAGTACTTC
- TRBJ1-1 - TRBV7-9 CASSLQSGVAFF TGTGCCAGCAGCTTACAGTCCGGAGTAGCTTTCTTT
once TRBJ2-1 - TRBV28 CASSLGQGLEQFF TGTGCCAGCAGTTTGGGCCAGGGACTTGAGCAGTTCTTC
- TRBJ2-1 - TRBV7-8 CASSLVTSGAYNEQFF TGTGCCAGCAGCTTAGTGACCAGCGGAGCCTACAATGAGCAGTTCTTC
- TRBJ2-7 - TRBV29-1 CSVENSPYEQYF TGCAGCGTTGAAAACTCCCCCTACGAGCAGTACTTC
- TRBJ2-7 TRBD2 TRBV28 CASSLFLAGVNEQYF TGTGCCAGCAGTTTATTCCTAGCGGGAGTCAACGAGCAGTACTTC
once TRBJ2-7 - TRBV6-1 CASSEWVGAGYEQYF TGTGCCAGCAGTGAATGGGTGGGGGCAGGGTACGAGCAGTACTTC